These T cell receptor beta chains were read from a single sample in a study of blood T cell repertoires in COVID-19. TCRdb keeps only in-frame clones here, not all; method: immunoSEQ multiplex PCR. The sample lists about 310,000 clones; about 88% were seen once. Material for sequencing was PBMCs or T cells enriched from blood (not recorded which). The receptors derive from a woman in her thirties or forties who had recovered from COVID-19. The CDR3 runs from the conserved cysteine through the conserved F or W. A D gene is named only where the DNA matches it firmly. The size entry is marked missing in some rows and otherwise reads once, few, many or a size class.

abundance,d_gene,j_gene,v_gene,CDR3aa,CDR3nt
-,-,TRBJ2-2,TRBV4-3,CASSQEVAYTGELFF,TGCGCCAGCAGCCAAGAGGTGGCTTACACCGGGGAGCTGTTTTTT
-,TRBD1,TRBJ1-4,TRBV28,CASRWTGDEKLFF,TGTGCCAGCAGGTGGACAGGGGATGAAAAACTGTTTTTT
-,-,TRBJ1-1,TRBV7-9,CASRTRSNTEAFF,TGTGCCAGCCGAACTCGGTCGAACACTGAAGCTTTCTTT
-,TRBD2,TRBJ2-2,TRBV9,CASSKAGAHTGELFF,TGTGCCAGCAGCAAAGCGGGAGCTCACACCGGGGAGCTGTTTTTT
few,-,TRBJ2-2,TRBV6-2/TRBV6-3,CASSYHLAELNTGELFF,TGTGCCAGCAGTTACCACTTAGCGGAGTTAAACACCGGGGAGCTGTTTTTT
-,-,TRBJ1-1,TRBV5-6,CASRYGVGTEAFF,TGTGCCAGCAGGTACGGGGTGGGCACTGAAGCTTTCTTT
-,TRBD2,TRBJ2-5,TRBV30,CAWSGLGLAGETQYF,TGTGCCTGGAGTGGCCTCGGACTAGCGGGAGAGACCCAGTACTTC
-,TRBD1,TRBJ1-3,TRBV4-1,CASGTGGAGNTIYF,TGCGCCAGCGGCACAGGGGGCGCCGGAAACACCATATATTTT
-,TRBD1,TRBJ1-6,TRBV6-5,CASSYSRQGDSPLHF,TGTGCCAGCAGTTACTCGCGACAGGGGGATTCACCCCTCCACTTT
many,-,TRBJ2-1,TRBV7-3,CASSLTAEGNEQFF,TGTGCCAGCAGCTTAACGGCAGAGGGCAATGAGCAGTTCTTC
-,-,TRBJ2-7,TRBV6-5,CASSYSRGGARYEQYF,TGTGCCAGCAGTTACTCGAGAGGAGGGGCTAGGTACGAGCAGTACTTC
few,TRBD2,TRBJ2-7,TRBV5-6,CATRLAAGTSYEQYF,TGTGCCACCCGACTAGCGGCCGGGACCTCCTACGAGCAGTACTTC
few,TRBD2,TRBJ2-1,TRBV4-1,CASSQVVLAGGRGEQFF,TGCGCCAGCAGCCAAGTGGTACTAGCGGGAGGGAGGGGTGAGCAGTTCTTC
-,-,TRBJ2-7,TRBV10-2,CASSYGNYEQYF,TGCGCCAGCAGTTACGGGAATTACGAGCAGTACTTC
-,-,TRBJ2-1,TRBV11-2,CASSGGAPMGNEQFF,TGTGCCAGCAGCGGAGGGGCCCCCATGGGGAATGAGCAGTTCTTC
-,-,TRBJ1-4,TRBV11-2,CASSETGSTVEKLFF,TGTGCCAGCAGCGAAACAGGTTCCACCGTAGAAAAACTGTTTTTT
-,TRBD2,TRBJ2-1,TRBV7-3,CASSPGTSSEQFF,TGTGCCAGCAGCCCCGGGACTAGCAGTGAGCAGTTCTTC
-,TRBD2,TRBJ2-1,TRBV28,CASSLTGGSYNEQFF,TGTGCCAGCAGTTTAACGGGGGGATCCTACAATGAGCAGTTCTTC
-,-,TRBJ1-6,TRBV5-6,CASSLGGRRDSPLHF,TGTGCCAGCAGCTTGGGAGGGAGGCGTGATTCACCCCTCCACTTT
-,TRBD1,TRBJ1-1,TRBV23-1,CASTSPGTEKSLNTEAFF,TGCGCCAGCACCTCACCCGGGACAGAGAAATCTTTGAACACTGAAGCTTTCTTT
-,TRBD1,TRBJ1-2,TRBV28,CASRGSGGGYTF,TGTGCCAGTCGCGGCTCAGGGGGTGGCTACACCTTC
once,TRBD1,TRBJ1-6,TRBV3-1/TRBV3-2,CASSQEYGTGAHSPLHF,TGTGCCAGCAGCCAAGAATACGGGACAGGGGCGCATTCACCCCTCCACTTT